This T cell receptor (beta chain) was observed in a study of T cells in Graves' hyperthyroidism and ophthalmopathy. Study details: Before any treatment, at initial diagnosis, peripheral blood was collected.

The source material, RNA transcripts, was used to amplify TCR beta CDR3 regions. The HTBI primer set served for first-round RT-PCR of the TCR CDR3. Each CDR3 protein is one row after TCRdb ran MiXCR on the multiplex PCR reads. Of almost 500,000 distinct CDR3 sequences detected, about 22% appear once; the ten largest clones hold 45% to 50%. Ophthalmopathy cases scored 3 or more on the Clinical Activity Score and 4 or more on NOSPECS grade, with duration below 3 months. Trimming pared 2 bases from V and 7 bases from J, leaving 14 bases between. The CDR3 contains 14 residues. The V gene's germline CDR1 is SEHNR and CDR2 FQNEAQ (reference sequence). Study-level results: Through a model of 13 V-J features, ophthalmopathy was separated from stable hyperthyroidism.

A word on this clonotype: The antigen is undetermined.

Sequenced input: blood. V is TRBV7-9 and J is TRBJ2-5; the D is unclear. This sequence originates from an older woman with Graves' ophthalmopathy. The CDR3 DNA reads TGTGCCAGCAGCTTAAGTAGTCGTATCGTGACCCAGTACTTC. Translation: CASSLSSRIVTQYF.